The clone carrying this T cell receptor beta chain was counted between two and nine times. Antigen unknown. The sample comes from a study of T cell repertoires in cytomegalovirus infection. Study in general: Both a matching HLA type and CMV infection were indicated by public TCR beta signatures.

The V gene end was trimmed by 6 bases and the J gene end by 3 bases; junction bases not matched to a gene: 8. The CDR3 covers 15 residues. CDR1 and CDR2 (germline): MNHEY, SVGEGT. TCRdb re-derived calls from the reads in MiXCR, one entry per CDR3 protein. The sample carries 300,000 to 400,000 distinct CDR3 sequences, over 7.5% recorded once. Study-level results: HLA-C-restricted CMV-specific TCR beta clonotypes were dominant in the ex vivo response. Summed frequency of public TCR beta families distinguished CMV carriers with the relevant HLA.

The receptor's source is a human donor in good health (CMV status not recorded). Some clones in this sample may be carry-over from other donors' samples. Source material: PBMCs. The chain joins TRBV6-2 or TRBV6-3 to TRBJ1-5, with TRBD1 matching over 7 bases. The CDR3 loop reads CASRGTDFNNQPQHF. In DNA, the CDR3 is TGTGCCAGCAGAGGGACAGATTTTAACAATCAGCCCCAGCATTTT.